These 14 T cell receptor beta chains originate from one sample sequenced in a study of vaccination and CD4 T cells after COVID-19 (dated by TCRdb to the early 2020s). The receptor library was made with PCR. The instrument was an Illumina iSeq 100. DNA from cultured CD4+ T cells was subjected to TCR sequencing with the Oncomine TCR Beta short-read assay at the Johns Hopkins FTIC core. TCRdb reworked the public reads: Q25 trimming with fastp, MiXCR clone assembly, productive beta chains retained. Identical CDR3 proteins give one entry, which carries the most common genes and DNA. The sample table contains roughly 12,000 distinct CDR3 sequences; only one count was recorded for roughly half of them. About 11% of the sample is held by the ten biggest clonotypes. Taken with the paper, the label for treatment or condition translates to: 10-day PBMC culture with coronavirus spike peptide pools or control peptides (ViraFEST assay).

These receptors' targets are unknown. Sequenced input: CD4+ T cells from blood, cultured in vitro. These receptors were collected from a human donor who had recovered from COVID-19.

CDR3 DNA sequence: TGTGCCAGCAGCTCCCTAGGGGACTTTGAGCAGTTCTTC. Translating it yields CASSSLGDFEQFF. This sequence joins TRBV7-3 and TRBJ2-1; D perhaps matches TRBD2 (6 bases). V lost 4 bases, J lost 9 bases, and 13 bases lay in between. The germline V gene has CDR1 SGHTA and CDR2 FQGTGA. This CDR3 has 13 amino acids.

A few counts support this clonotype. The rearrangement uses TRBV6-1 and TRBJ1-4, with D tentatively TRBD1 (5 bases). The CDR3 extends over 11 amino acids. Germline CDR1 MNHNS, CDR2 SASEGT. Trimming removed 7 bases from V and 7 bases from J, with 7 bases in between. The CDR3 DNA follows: TGTGCCAGCACCGGGGCTGAAAAACTGTTTTTT. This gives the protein CASTGAEKLFF.

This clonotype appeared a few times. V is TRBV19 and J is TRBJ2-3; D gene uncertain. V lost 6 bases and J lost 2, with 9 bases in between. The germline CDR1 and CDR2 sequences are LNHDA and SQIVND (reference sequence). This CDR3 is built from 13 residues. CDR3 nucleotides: TGTGCCAGTAGAGGGTTTGTCACAGATACGCAGTATTTT. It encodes CASRGFVTDTQYF.

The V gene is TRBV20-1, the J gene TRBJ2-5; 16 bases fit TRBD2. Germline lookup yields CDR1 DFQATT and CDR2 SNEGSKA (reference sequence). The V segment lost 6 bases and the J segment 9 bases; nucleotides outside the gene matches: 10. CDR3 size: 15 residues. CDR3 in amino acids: CSAGTSGRGGVAQYF. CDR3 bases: TGCAGTGCCGGGACTAGCGGGAGGGGGGGGGTGGCCCAGTACTTC.

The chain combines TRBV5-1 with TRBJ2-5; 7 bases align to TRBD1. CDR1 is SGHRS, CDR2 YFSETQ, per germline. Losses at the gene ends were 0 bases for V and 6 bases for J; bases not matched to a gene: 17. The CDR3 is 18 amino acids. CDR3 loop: CASSLVHSVNTGVQTQYF. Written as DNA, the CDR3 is TGCGCCAGCAGCTTGGTACATTCGGTAAACACAGGGGTTCAGACCCAGTACTTC. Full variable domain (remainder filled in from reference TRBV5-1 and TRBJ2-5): KAGVTQTPRYLIKTRGQQVTLSCSPISGHRSVSWYQQTPGQGLQFLFEYFSETQRNKGNFPGRFSGRQFSNSRSEMNVSTLELGDSALYLCASSLVHSVNTGVQTQYFGPGTRLLVL.

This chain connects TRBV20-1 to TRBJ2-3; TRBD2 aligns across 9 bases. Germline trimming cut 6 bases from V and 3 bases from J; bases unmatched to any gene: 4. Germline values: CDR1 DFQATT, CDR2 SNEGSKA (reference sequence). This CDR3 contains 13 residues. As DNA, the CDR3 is TGCAGTGCGGGCGGGAGGGTGACAGATACGCAGTATTTT. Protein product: CSAGGRVTDTQYF.

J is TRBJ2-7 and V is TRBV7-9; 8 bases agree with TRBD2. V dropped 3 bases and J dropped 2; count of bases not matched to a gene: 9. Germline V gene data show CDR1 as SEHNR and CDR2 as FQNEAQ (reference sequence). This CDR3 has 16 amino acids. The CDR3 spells CASSLTGSGKTYEQYF. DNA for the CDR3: TGTGCCAGCAGCTTGACTGGTAGCGGGAAGACCTACGAGCAGTACTTC.

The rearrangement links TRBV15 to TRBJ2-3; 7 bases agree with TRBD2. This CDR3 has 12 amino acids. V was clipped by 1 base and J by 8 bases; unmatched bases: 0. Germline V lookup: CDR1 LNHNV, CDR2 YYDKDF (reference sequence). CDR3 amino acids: CATSRAGGTQYF. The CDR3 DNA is TGTGCCACCAGCAGAGCGGGAGGTACGCAGTATTTT.

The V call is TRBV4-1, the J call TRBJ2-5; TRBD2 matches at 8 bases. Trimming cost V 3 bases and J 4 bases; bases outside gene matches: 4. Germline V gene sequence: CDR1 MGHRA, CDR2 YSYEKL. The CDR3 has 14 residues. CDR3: CASSQRTSIETQYF. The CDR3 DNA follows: TGCGCCAGCAGCCAGAGGACTAGCATAGAGACCCAGTACTTC.

In DNA, the CDR3 is TGCAGTGCTAGCTTTGTCCAGGATAATTCACCCCTCCACTTT. The encoded protein is CSASFVQDNSPLHF. This chain joins TRBV20-1 and TRBJ1-6, with D unresolved. Trimming removed 3 bases from V and 5 bases from J, with 11 bases in between. The CDR3 runs to 14 residues. CDR1 DFQATT and CDR2 SNEGSKA come from the germline V gene (reference sequence).

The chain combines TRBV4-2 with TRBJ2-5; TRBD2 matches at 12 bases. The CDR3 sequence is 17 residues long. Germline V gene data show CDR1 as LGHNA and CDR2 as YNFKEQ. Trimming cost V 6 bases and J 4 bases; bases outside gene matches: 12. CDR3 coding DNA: TGTGCCAGCAGACGTTTTCTAGCGGGAGGGATGGGAGAGACCCAGTACTTC. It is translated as CASRRFLAGGMGETQYF.

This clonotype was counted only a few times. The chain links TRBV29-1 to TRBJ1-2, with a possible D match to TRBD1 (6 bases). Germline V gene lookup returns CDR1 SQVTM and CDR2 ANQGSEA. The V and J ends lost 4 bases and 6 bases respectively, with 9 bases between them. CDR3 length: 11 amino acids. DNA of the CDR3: TGCAGCGTTGGTGGGGGCCATGGCTACACCTTC. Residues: CSVGGGHGYTF.

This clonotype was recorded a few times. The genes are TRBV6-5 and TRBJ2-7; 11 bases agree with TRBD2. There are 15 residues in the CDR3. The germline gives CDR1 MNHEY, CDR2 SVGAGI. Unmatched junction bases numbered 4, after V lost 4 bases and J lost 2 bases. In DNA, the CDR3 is TGTGCCAGCAGTTCCCCGGGACTAGCGGCCTACGAGCAGTACTTC. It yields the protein CASSSPGLAAYEQYF.

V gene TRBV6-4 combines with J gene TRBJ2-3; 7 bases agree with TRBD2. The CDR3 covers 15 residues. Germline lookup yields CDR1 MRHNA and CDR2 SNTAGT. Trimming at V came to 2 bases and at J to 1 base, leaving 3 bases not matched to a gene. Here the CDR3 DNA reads TGTGCCAGCAGTGACGGGGCGGGAGGCACAGATACGCAGTATTTT. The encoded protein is CASSDGAGGTDTQYF.